One sample yielded the 25 T cell receptor beta chains listed below, sequenced in a study of T cells in Graves' hyperthyroidism and ophthalmopathy. TCR beta CDR3 region amplification was performed from RNA transcripts. The HTBI primer set drove a first-round RT-PCR of the TCR CDR3. TCRdb used MiXCR to reprocess the multiplex PCR reads, holding one entry per CDR3 protein. The repertoire holds about 200,000 distinct CDR3 sequences, around 16% seen once, with about half in the top ten. The material sequenced was blood. Receptors originate from a woman between 50 and 59 years old with Graves' hyperthyroidism.

In its sample, this clonotype was seen many times. The rearrangement joins TRBV7-2 to TRBJ2-5; 7 bases match TRBD1. With 4 bases clipped from V and 7 bases from J, the junction kept 3 bases outside the gene matches. CDR1 is SGHTA, CDR2 FQGNSA, per germline. The CDR3 is 12 residues long. The DNA for the CDR3 is TGTGCCAGCAGCTCCCGGACAGGGACCCAGTACTTC. Its translation: CASSSRTGTQYF. Combining the CDR3 with reference TRBV7-2 and TRBJ2-5 gives the whole variable domain GAGVSQSPSNKVTEKGKDVELRCDPISGHTALYWYRQSLGQGLEFLIYFQGNSAPDKSGLPSDRFSAERTGGSVSTLTIQRTQQEDSAVYLCASSSRTGTQYFGPGTRLLVL.

This clonotype has more than one count but fewer than ten. In nucleotides, the CDR3 is TGTGCCAGCAGCTTCGGATCTCCGCGGGGCGAGCAGTACTTC. Its protein product is CASSFGSPRGEQYF. The chain uses TRBV5-6 and TRBJ2-7, with a tentative D call TRBD2 (6 bases). The CDR3 is 14 residues long. CDR1 is SGHDT and CDR2 is YYEEEE in the germline V gene. V lost 2 bases and J 6 bases, leaving 15 bases between the germline ends.

The chain recombines TRBV5-5 with TRBJ2-3; TRBD2 matches 10 bases. The CDR3 spans 16 residues. Germline assignment: CDR1 SGHKS and CDR2 YYEKEE (reference sequence). V trimming: 0 bases; J trimming: 1 base; junction bases outside the gene matches: 2. The CDR3 DNA is TGTGCCAGCAGCTTGGGGACTAGCGGTGGCACAGATACGCAGTATTTT. Translated: CASSLGTSGGTDTQYF. Full variable domain (rest looked up from reference TRBV5-5 and TRBJ2-3): DAGVTQSPTHLIKTRGQQVTLRCSPISGHKSVSWYQQVLGQGPQFIFQYYEKEERGRGNFPDRFSARQFPNYSSELNVNALLLGDSALYLCASSLGTSGGTDTQYFGPGTRLTVL.

This clonotype occurred many times. The chain has TRBV5-1 and TRBJ2-3, with 8 positions matching TRBD2. The J segment lost 1 base and the V segment lost 1 base, leaving 8 bases of the junction unmatched. The CDR3 totals 17 residues. Germline V gives CDR1 SGHRS, CDR2 YFSETQ. The CDR3 DNA follows: TGCGCCAGCAGCTTGAGCGGGAGAGATTCCGGCACAGATACGCAGTATTTT. Translated: CASSLSGRDSGTDTQYF.

Concerning this clonotype itself: A read error may explain this, as a much larger clone is one base away. The chain has TRBV24-1 and TRBJ2-7, with 8 positions matching TRBD2. Trimming cost V 5 bases and J 3 bases; bases outside gene matches: 5. This CDR3 comprises 14 residues. Germline assignment: CDR1 KGHDR and CDR2 SFDVKD. CDR3 coding DNA: TGTGCCACCAGTGGAACCGGGACTAGCTACGAGCAGTACTTC. Protein sequence: CATSGTGTSYEQYF.

V gene TRBV20-1 combines with J gene TRBJ2-7; 7 bases are shared with TRBD2. The CDR3 has 14 residues. From germline, CDR1 is DFQATT and CDR2 SNEGSKA (reference sequence). V shed 6 bases, J shed 5 bases, and the junction held 13 bases outside the gene matches. The CDR3: CSAVTSPTMHEQYF. CDR3 DNA: TGCAGTGCCGTGACTAGCCCTACCATGCACGAGCAGTACTTC.

This clonotype was counted only a few times. CDR3 nucleotides: TGTGCCAGCAGTATGCGACTAGCGGGAGGGTGGAATGAGCAGTTCTTC. This encodes CASSMRLAGGWNEQFF. V is TRBV12-3 or TRBV12-4 and J is TRBJ2-1; 14 bases line up with TRBD2. The length of the CDR3 is 16 residues. With 5 bases clipped from V and 7 bases from J, the junction kept 7 bases outside the gene matches.

This clonotype was seen ten or more times. This chain connects TRBV14 to TRBJ2-1; no clear D gene. Germline CDR1 is SGHDN and CDR2 is FVKESK. The CDR3 contains 15 residues. Trimming took 0 bases from V and 8 from J, leaving 14 bases between them. The chain's CDR3 is CASSQDPRSVDEQFF. The CDR3 DNA sequence: TGTGCCAGCAGCCAAGATCCGAGAAGCGTCGATGAGCAGTTCTTC. The full variable domain, its missing parts supplied by reference TRBV14 and TRBJ2-1, is EAGVTQFPSHSVIEKGQTVTLRCDPISGHDNLYWYRRVMGKEIKFLLHFVKESKQDESGMPNNRFLAERTGGTYSTLKVQPAELEDSGVYFCASSQDPRSVDEQFFGPGTRLTVL.

This chain links TRBV10-3 with TRBJ2-7, with no clear D. Germline CDR1 ENHRY, CDR2 SYGVKD. The CDR3 totals 14 residues. V lost 2 bases, J lost 2 bases, and 10 bases lay in between. The CDR3 sequence is CAISELIEAYEQYF. As DNA, the CDR3 is TGTGCCATCAGTGAGCTTATAGAAGCCTACGAGCAGTACTTC.

This clonotype has at least ten counts. This chain connects TRBV24-1 to TRBJ1-2, with D uncertain. Deletions cut 2 bases from V and 4 bases from J, with 10 bases between. The CDR3 sequence is 14 residues long. Germline CDR1 and CDR2: KGHDR and SFDVKD. The CDR3 spells CATSDSPDLYGYTF. The CDR3 nucleotides are TGTGCCACCAGTGATTCTCCAGACCTCTATGGCTACACCTTC.

This clonotype was recorded at least ten times. V gene TRBV5-5 combines with J gene TRBJ2-5; TRBD1 might be the D (6 bases). V gave up 4 bases and J gave up 5 bases, with 15 bases separating them. Germline CDR1 SGHKS, CDR2 YYEKEE (reference sequence). This CDR3 is built from 14 residues. Here the CDR3 DNA reads TGTGCCAGCAGCCGGGACATGGGCATGGAGACCCAGTACTTC. Amino acids: CASSRDMGMETQYF.

Many counts were recorded for this clonotype. The chain joins TRBV6-1 to TRBJ1-2; 7 bases are shared with TRBD1. This CDR3 has 14 residues. Losses at the gene ends were 4 bases for V and 8 bases for J; bases not matched to a gene: 10. Per the germline V gene, CDR1 is MNHNS and CDR2 is SASEGT. CDR3 sequence reads: CASSGDTRGFGYTF. In DNA form, the CDR3 reads TGTGCCAGCAGTGGAGACACCAGGGGGTTCGGCTACACCTTC.

This clonotype has a count of ten or more. The chain is built from TRBV3-1 and TRBJ1-3, with no clear D. V was trimmed by 4 bases and J by 1 base, leaving 11 bases between them. CDR3 length: 15 residues. The germline gives CDR1 LGHDT, CDR2 YNNKEL (reference sequence). In DNA, the CDR3 is TGTGCCAGCAGCCCACCACATTATTCTGGAAACACCATATATTTT. It is translated as CASSPPHYSGNTIYF.

This clonotype was found a few times. The J gene is TRBJ1-6, the V gene TRBV6-6; D is perhaps TRBD1 (5 bases). The V end was cut by 0 bases, the J end by 0 bases, with 12 bases between. This CDR3 has 18 residues. CDR1 MNHNY and CDR2 SVGAGI come from the germline V gene (reference sequence). For the CDR3, the DNA is TGTGCCAGCAGTTACTCGTCGGCAGGGAGCTCCTATAATTCACCCCTCCACTTT. This encodes CASSYSSAGSSYNSPLHF.

This clonotype was detected ten times or more. The chain uses TRBV2 and TRBJ2-5, with D maybe TRBD1 (6 bases). Trimming stripped 1 base from V and 7 bases from J, with 16 bases between. Germline assignment: CDR1 SNHLY and CDR2 FYNNEI. This CDR3 has 15 residues. The CDR3 nucleotides are TGTGCCAGCAGTGAAGAGGAAGTACAGGGCGTGACCCAGTACTTC. As protein: CASSEEEVQGVTQYF.

This clonotype was seen ten or more times. V usage is TRBV20-1 and J usage is TRBJ1-1; tentative D call: TRBD1 (5 bases). V was cut by 1 base and J by 5 bases, with 5 bases left in between. The CDR3 contains 11 residues. Germline values: CDR1 DFQATT, CDR2 SNEGSKA (reference sequence). CDR3: CSARGGTEAFF. In DNA, the CDR3 is TGCAGTGCTAGAGGGGGGACTGAAGCTTTCTTT.

The chain has TRBV2 and TRBJ1-1; the D gene is possibly TRBD1 (5 bases). Trimming took off 4 bases at V and 4 bases at J, with 13 bases between the two ends. Germline V CDR1 and CDR2: SNHLY, FYNNEI. The CDR3 spans 14 residues. The CDR3 sequence is CASSAEQASTEAFF. DNA for the CDR3: TGTGCCAGCAGTGCGGAACAGGCGAGCACTGAAGCTTTCTTT.

This clonotype came up many times. This chain joins TRBV12-3 or TRBV12-4 and TRBJ1-5; D call uncertain. The CDR3 runs to 15 residues. Trimming shortened V by 3 bases and J by 2 bases, and 11 bases separated the two germline ends. CDR3 protein: CASSFQWQGNQPQHF. The DNA of the CDR3 is TGTGCCAGCAGTTTTCAGTGGCAGGGCAATCAGCCCCAGCATTTT.

This clonotype was counted a few times. This chain connects TRBV19 to TRBJ1-5; 7 bases agree with TRBD1. CDR1 LNHDA and CDR2 SQIVND come from the germline V gene (reference sequence). The CDR3 consists of 16 residues. Trimming cost V 3 bases and J 3 bases; bases outside gene matches: 8. The CDR3 loop is CASSIVLTGNNQPQHF. The CDR3, as DNA: TGTGCCAGTAGTATTGTATTGACAGGGAACAATCAGCCCCAGCATTTT.

This clonotype showed up many times. This chain connects TRBV7-2 to TRBJ2-1; no reliable D call. CDR1 and CDR2 (germline): SGHTA, FQGNSA. V was clipped by 0 bases and J by 0 bases, with 9 bases between them. The CDR3 is 16 amino acids. The CDR3 region is CASSLAIGVSYNEQFF. The CDR3 DNA reads TGTGCCAGCAGCTTAGCAATTGGGGTCTCCTACAATGAGCAGTTCTTC.

This clonotype was counted many times. This chain joins TRBV12-3 or TRBV12-4 and TRBJ1-1; tentatively, D is TRBD1 (5 bases). The CDR3 is 13 amino acids. The V end was cut by 3 bases, the J end by 3 bases, with 8 bases between. CDR3 residues: CASSFSGHTEAFF. CDR3 nucleotide sequence: TGTGCCAGCAGTTTTTCAGGGCACACTGAAGCTTTCTTT.

There are many counts of this clonotype. V gene TRBV5-1 combines with J gene TRBJ2-7; unclear D gene. From germline, CDR1 is SGHRS and CDR2 YFSETQ. Trimming removed 6 bases at V and 2 bases at J, with 12 bases between. The CDR3 length is 13 residues. The CDR3 reads CASTGPSPYEQYF. Written as DNA, the CDR3 is TGCGCCAGCACGGGCCCATCGCCCTACGAGCAGTACTTC.

This clonotype was observed a few times. This rearrangement joins TRBV29-1 to TRBJ2-5; D perhaps matches TRBD1 (5 bases). Germline-derived CDR1 and CDR2 are SQVTM and ANQGSEA. The CDR3 consists of 15 residues. V lost 4 bases to trimming and J lost 1 base, with 16 bases between them. The CDR3 region has the DNA TGCAGCGTTGCCCGTTTGGCAGACAGCCAAGAGACCCAGTACTTC. Protein product: CSVARLADSQETQYF.

Of note for this clonotype: This may stem from a read error, because a much larger clone lies one nucleotide away. The chain recombines TRBV15 with TRBJ1-1; 9 positions agree with TRBD1. Germline loops: CDR1 LNHNV, CDR2 YYDKDF (reference sequence). The V and J ends lost 8 bases and 3 bases, in that order; junction bases with no gene match: 7. The CDR3 contains 14 residues. The CDR3 DNA follows: TGTGCCACCGGGATAGGACAGGGGCACACTGAAGCTTTCTTT. It is translated as CATGIGQGHTEAFF.

This clonotype was seen repeatedly, ten times or more. The V and J genes are TRBV7-9 and TRBJ2-5; 7 bases agree with TRBD2. The V gene's germline CDR1 is SEHNR and CDR2 FQNEAQ (reference sequence). J lost 4 bases, V lost 1 base, and 9 bases had no gene match. This CDR3 contains 16 residues. The CDR3 DNA sequence: TGTGCCAGCAGCTTAGACTGGATGGCGGGAGTAGAGACCCAGTACTTC. It codes for CASSLDWMAGVETQYF. Full variable domain (remainder filled in from reference TRBV7-9 and TRBJ2-5): DTGVSQNPRHKITKRGQNVTFRCDPISEHNRLYWYRQTLGQGPEFLTYFQNEAQLEKSRLLSDRFSAERPKGSFSTLEIQRTEQGDSAMYLCASSLDWMAGVETQYFGPGTRLLVL.